This is a list of T cell receptor beta chains from one sample in a study of cytotoxic CD8 clonotypes in ibrutinib-treated CLL. The method was immunoSEQ multiplex PCR; TCRdb's version includes in-frame clones alone and lacks a portion of them. This repertoire shows about 22,000 clones, about 81% found once; its top ten account for 9%. Sequencing used PBMCs, obtained before ibrutinib treatment. The receptors shown here come from a human donor with chronic lymphocytic leukemia. The CDR3 runs from the conserved cysteine through the conserved F or W. D genes are given only for firm matches. The listing skips clone size in some rows; elsewhere it reads once, few, many or a size class.

d_gene	j_gene	abundance	v_gene	CDR3aa	CDR3nt
TRBD1	TRBJ1-1	few	TRBV4-2	CASSQDSSGTVNTEAFF	TGTGCCAGCAGCCAAGATTCCTCCGGGACAGTCAACACTGAAGCTTTCTTT
-	TRBJ1-5	-	TRBV5-1	CASSLGGGNQPQHF	TGCGCCAGCAGCTTGGGAGGGGGCAATCAGCCCCAGCATTTT
-	TRBJ1-1	-	TRBV30	CAWVMNTEAFF	TGTGCCTGGGTCATGAACACTGAAGCTTTCTTT
-	TRBJ2-3	-	TRBV7-2	CASSPDWRDTQYF	TGTGCCAGCAGCCCGGACTGGCGGGATACGCAGTATTTT
TRBD2	TRBJ2-1	-	TRBV10-1	CASSDIAGGPWNEQFF	TGCGCCAGCAGTGACATAGCGGGAGGGCCTTGGAATGAGCAGTTCTTC
-	TRBJ1-1	-	TRBV20-1	CSARRGGAFF	TGCAGTGCTAGGAGGGGTGGAGCTTTCTTT
TRBD2	TRBJ2-1	-	TRBV18	CASSLRTSGSTEQFF	TGTGCCAGCTCACTTCGGACTAGCGGGTCTACTGAGCAGTTCTTC
TRBD1	TRBJ2-7	-	TRBV15	CATRGDSSYEQYF	TGTGCCACCCGTGGGGACAGCTCCTACGAGCAGTACTTC
-	TRBJ1-2	-	TRBV6-1	CASSEAGGYTF	TGTGCCAGCAGTGAAGCGGGGGGCTACACCTTC
-	TRBJ1-1	-	TRBV5-4	CASSSSSWGSTEAFF	TGTGCCAGCAGCTCCAGCTCGTGGGGCAGCACTGAAGCTTTCTTT
-	TRBJ2-6	-	TRBV19	CASSNQGGSGANVLTF	TGTGCCAGTAGTAATCAAGGGGGCTCTGGGGCCAACGTCCTGACTTTC